This T cell receptor beta chain was recovered during a study of blood T cells in healthy people across ages. V dropped 6 bases and J dropped 4 bases, with 8 bases sitting between them. The CDR3 runs 12 residues. Germline lookup yields CDR1 MNHEY and CDR2 SMNVEV (reference sequence). Each donor gave approximately 9.5 milliliters of peripheral blood. Total RNA, at least 6 micrograms per sample, came from PBMCs. This clonotype was observed many times. Using a J-beta primer mix together with a sample-barcoded 5' primer, a second PCR was run for roughly 7 to 12 cycles. Each CDR3 protein gets one entry after TCRdb re-called the 5' RACE reads with MiXCR. Among 1 million to 1.2 million distinct CDR3 sequences listed, about two fifths were seen once.

The sequenced material came from blood. The receptor was isolated from a man between 18 and 35 years old in good health. The chain combines TRBV27 with TRBJ2-3; no firm D call. The CDR3 reads CASSPAADTQYF. The CDR3 DNA reads as TGTGCCAGCAGCCCGGCGGCAGATACGCAGTATTTT.